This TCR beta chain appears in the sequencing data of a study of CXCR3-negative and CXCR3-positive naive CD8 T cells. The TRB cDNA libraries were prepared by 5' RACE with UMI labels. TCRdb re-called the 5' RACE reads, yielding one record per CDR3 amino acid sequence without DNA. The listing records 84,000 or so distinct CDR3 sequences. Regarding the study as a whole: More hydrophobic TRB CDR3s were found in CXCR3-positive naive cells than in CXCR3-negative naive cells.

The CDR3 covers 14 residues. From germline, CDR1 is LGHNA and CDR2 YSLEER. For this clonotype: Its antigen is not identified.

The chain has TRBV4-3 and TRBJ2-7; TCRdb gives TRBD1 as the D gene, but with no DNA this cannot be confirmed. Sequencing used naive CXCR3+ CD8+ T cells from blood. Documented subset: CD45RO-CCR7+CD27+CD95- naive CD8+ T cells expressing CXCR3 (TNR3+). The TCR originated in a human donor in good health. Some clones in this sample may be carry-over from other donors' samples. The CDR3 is CASSQVAQGGEQYF.